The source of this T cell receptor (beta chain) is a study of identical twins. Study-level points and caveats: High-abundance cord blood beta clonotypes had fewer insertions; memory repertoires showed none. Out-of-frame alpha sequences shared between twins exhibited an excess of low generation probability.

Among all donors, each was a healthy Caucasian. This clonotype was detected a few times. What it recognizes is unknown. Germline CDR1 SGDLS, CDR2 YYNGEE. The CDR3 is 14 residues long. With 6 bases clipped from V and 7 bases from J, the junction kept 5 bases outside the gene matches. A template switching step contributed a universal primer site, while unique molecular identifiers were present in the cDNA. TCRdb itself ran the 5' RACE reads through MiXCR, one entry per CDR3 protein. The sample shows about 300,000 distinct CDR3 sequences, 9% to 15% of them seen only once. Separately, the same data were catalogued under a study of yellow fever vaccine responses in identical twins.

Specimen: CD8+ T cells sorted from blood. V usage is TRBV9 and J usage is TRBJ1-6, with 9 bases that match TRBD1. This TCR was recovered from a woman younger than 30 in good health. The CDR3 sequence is CASTPGQGNSPLHF. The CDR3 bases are TGTGCCAGCACCCCGGGACAGGGAAATTCACCCCTCCACTTT.